Each of the 22 T cell receptor beta chains below was sequenced from the same sample in a study of cytomegalovirus exposure and HLA in healthy donors. Primers for the PCR totalled 60 Vbeta and 13 Jbeta. Measured with immunoSEQ multiplex PCR; TCRdb has only the in-frame clones, and not every one. The sample includes 200,000 or so clones, roughly 84% seen only once; the top ten take around 0.27%. The sequenced sample consisted of PBMCs. These receptors were taken from a boy aged 5-17 years in good health and CMV-seronegative.

The chain uses TRBV5-4 and TRBJ1-6, with D uncertain. Trimming stripped 0 bases from V and 7 bases from J, with 5 bases between. The germline V gene has CDR1 SGHNT and CDR2 YYREEE (reference sequence). This CDR3 has 13 residues. The CDR3 DNA sequence: TGTGCCAGCAGCTTGGGAGTAAATTCACCCCTCCACTTT. Amino acids: CASSLGVNSPLHF.

V is TRBV6-5 and J is TRBJ2-7, with D unresolved. CDR1 and CDR2 (germline): MNHEY, SVGAGI. Trimming pared 6 bases from V and 2 bases from J, leaving 11 bases between. This CDR3 region has 13 residues. The CDR3 DNA sequence: TGTGCCAGCAGACGACTCTCCACCTACGAGCAGTACTTC. It is translated as CASRRLSTYEQYF.

V gene TRBV28 combines with J gene TRBJ2-3; weak D call: TRBD2 (5 bases). The V end lost 5 bases, the J end lost 5 bases, and 17 bases lay between the germline ends. Germline V gene data show CDR1 as MDHEN and CDR2 as SYDVKM. This CDR3 has 15 amino acids. The CDR3 is CASSEPGRRGDTQYF. As DNA, the CDR3 is TGTGCCAGCAGTGAACCCGGCAGACGGGGAGATACGCAGTATTTT.

Only one count was recorded for this clone. The gene calls are TRBV4-1 and TRBJ2-1; 7 nucleotides agree with TRBD1. The V segment lost 3 bases and the J segment 8 bases; nucleotides outside the gene matches: 10. The CDR3 contains 15 residues. Germline CDR1 reads MGHRA; CDR2 reads YSYEKL. The CDR3 region is CASSQRQGDRHEQFF. CDR3 in DNA: TGCGCCAGCAGCCAGCGGCAGGGGGATCGGCATGAGCAGTTCTTC.

The gene calls are TRBV29-1 and TRBJ2-3; TRBD2 matches 8 bases. The CDR3 length is 15 residues. Trimming at V came to 7 bases and at J to 4 bases, leaving 13 bases not matched to a gene. Germline loops: CDR1 SQVTM, CDR2 ANQGSEA. CDR3 protein: CSAGGTRSRADTQYF. The CDR3 nucleotides read TGCAGCGCCGGCGGGACTAGGTCGAGGGCAGATACGCAGTATTTT.

The rearrangement uses TRBV9 and TRBJ1-3; TRBD1 matches 10 bases. Germline-derived CDR1 and CDR2 are SGDLS and YYNGEE. V shed 4 bases and J 4 bases; nucleotides not matched to a gene: 8. The CDR3 is 16 residues long. For the CDR3, the DNA is TGTGCCAGCAGCCGAATCCGACAGGGGGCGGGAAACACCATATATTTT. It codes for CASSRIRQGAGNTIYF.

J is TRBJ1-5 and V is TRBV6-5; D not certain. V was pared by 2 bases and J by 2 bases, with 10 bases between. CDR1 and CDR2 (germline): MNHEY, SVGAGI. The CDR3 contains 15 residues. The CDR3 loop reads CASSYGPRGNQPQHF. CDR3 DNA sequence: TGTGCCAGCAGTTACGGGCCGAGAGGCAATCAGCCCCAGCATTTT.

About this clone itself: A junction end diverges from the germline sequence, so it may reflect a read error. The V gene is TRBV7-7, the J gene TRBJ2-5, with D possibly matching TRBD1 (6 bases). The CDR3 extends over 13 amino acids. Germline CDR1 and CDR2: SSHAT and FNYEAQ (reference sequence). CDR3 sequence: CASRAQGQETQYF. DNA of the CDR3: TGTGCTAGCAGGGCACAGGGCCAAGAGACCCAGTACTTC.

CDR3 in DNA: TGTGCCAGCAGCCAAGGGTGGGGGACAGCCTACGAGCAGTACTTC. Amino acid sequence: CASSQGWGTAYEQYF. The chain is built from TRBV14 and TRBJ2-7; TRBD1 aligns across 7 bases. With V trimmed by 1 base and J by 2 bases, 5 bases remained unmatched. CDR1 and CDR2 from the germline V gene are SGHDN and FVKESK. The length of the CDR3 is 15 residues.

The chain recombines TRBV27 with TRBJ1-4; TRBD1 matches at 11 bases. The length of the CDR3 is 17 residues. Germline trimming cut 2 bases from V and 7 bases from J; bases unmatched to any gene: 9. Germline assignment: CDR1 MNHEY and CDR2 SMNVEV (reference sequence). CDR3 nucleotides: TGTGCCAGCAGTTTACGGGGCCGGGACAGGGGGTCTGAAAAACTGTTTTTT. It yields the protein CASSLRGRDRGSEKLFF.

The chain uses TRBV6-1 and TRBJ2-5, with D tentatively TRBD1 (8 bases). This CDR3 is built from 15 residues. In germline, CDR1 is MNHNS, CDR2 SASEGT. DNA of the CDR3: TGTGTAACAGGGGGACTATTTGGGGACCAAGAGACCCAGTACTTC. Translation: CVTGGLFGDQETQYF.

CDR3 sequence: CASSSRDTKYF. The DNA of the CDR3 is TGTGCCAGCAGCTCCCGGGACACCAAGTACTTC. This sequence joins TRBV5-5 and TRBJ2-7; TRBD1 is a possible D gene (6 bases). This CDR3 has 11 amino acids. Germline values: CDR1 SGHKS, CDR2 YYEKEE (reference sequence). The V end lost 3 bases, the J end lost 11 bases, and 12 bases lay between the germline ends.

The gene calls are TRBV6-4 and TRBJ1-2; possible D gene TRBD1, 5 bases. CDR3 size: 12 residues. Germline CDR1 reads MRHNA; CDR2 reads SNTAGT. Trimming shortened V by 6 bases and J by 8 bases, and 13 bases separated the two germline ends. The CDR3 loop reads CASRDPGSGYTF. The CDR3 nucleotides are TGTGCCAGCAGGGACCCAGGGTCCGGCTACACCTTC.

The chain joins TRBV11-3 to TRBJ2-2; D gene unclear. V lost 4 bases and J lost 5, with 11 bases in between. Germline CDR1 SGHNT, CDR2 YENEEA. This CDR3 has 14 amino acids. Here the CDR3 reads CASSYTTSTGELFF. The DNA for the CDR3 is TGTGCCAGCAGCTATACTACAAGTACCGGGGAGCTGTTTTTT.

The CDR3 sequence: CASASEDGFNQPQHF. The CDR3, as DNA: TGTGCCAGTGCAAGTGAGGATGGCTTCAATCAGCCCCAGCATTTT. V gene TRBV19 combines with J gene TRBJ1-5; D is ambiguous. V lost 8 bases and J lost 3, with 17 bases in between. Germline CDR1 reads LNHDA; CDR2 reads SQIVND (reference sequence). The CDR3 totals 15 residues.

This clone came up once. The chain combines TRBV27 with TRBJ2-5; 8 nucleotides agree with TRBD1. The J call may be incorrect, as the DNA end agrees better with TRBJ2-7. Germline CDR1 reads MNHEY; CDR2 reads SMNVEV (reference sequence). The CDR3 length is 11 residues. The CDR3 coding sequence is TGTGCCAGCGGACAGGGCTACGAGCAGTACTTC. Protein product: CASGQGYEQYF.

V and J are TRBV6-1 and TRBJ1-4; D possibly corresponds to TRBD1 (6 bases). V was cut by 3 bases and J by 3 bases, with 11 bases left in between. Germline assignment: CDR1 MNHNS and CDR2 SASEGT. This CDR3 comprises 15 residues. The CDR3 DNA reads as TGTGCCAGCAGTGATGTACAGGGCTCTAATGAAAAACTGTTTTTT. Protein sequence: CASSDVQGSNEKLFF.

The rearrangement links TRBV18 to TRBJ2-2; perhaps TRBD2 as D (6 bases). The CDR3 runs 12 residues. Germline CDR1 reads KGHSH; CDR2 reads LQKENI. V was clipped by 4 bases and J by 11 bases, with 11 bases between them. This chain's CDR3 is CASSLAAVELFF. The CDR3 nucleotides are TGTGCCAGCTCACTAGCGGCCGTTGAGCTGTTTTTT.

This chain links TRBV5-1 with TRBJ2-3; 8 bases fit TRBD2. V was clipped by 4 bases and J by 3 bases; unmatched bases: 7. The CDR3 covers 15 residues. Germline CDR1 SGHRS, CDR2 YFSETQ. The CDR3 protein is CASSLFGGETDTQYF. Here the CDR3 DNA reads TGCGCCAGCAGCCTCTTCGGGGGGGAAACAGATACGCAGTATTTT.

V gene TRBV6-5 combines with J gene TRBJ1-4, with 8 bases matching TRBD1. This CDR3 is 15 amino acids long. V lost 5 bases to trimming and J lost 0 bases; unmatched junction nucleotides: 2. Per germline, CDR1 MNHEY and CDR2 SVGAGI. CDR3 nucleotides: TGTGCCAGCAGTACGGACAGGGCAACTAATGAAAAACTGTTTTTT. Translation: CASSTDRATNEKLFF.

This clone was picked up a small number of times. This chain connects TRBV25-1 to TRBJ1-1; 8 nucleotides agree with TRBD1. Unmatched junction bases numbered 5, after V lost 4 bases and J lost 4 bases. Germline lookup yields CDR1 MGHDK and CDR2 SYGVNS. This CDR3 comprises 14 residues. CDR3 in amino acids: CASSGQGRATEAFF. CDR3 bases: TGTGCCAGCAGTGGACAGGGGAGGGCCACTGAAGCTTTCTTT.

This sequence joins TRBV21-1 and TRBJ2-5; the D segment call TRBD2 is taken from the table without a DNA check. TRBV21-1 is annotated as a pseudogene. The CDR3 length is 17 residues. CDR3 bases: TGTGCCAGCAGCAGGAGGACTAGCGGGGGGGTATGGGAGACCCAGTACTTC. It is translated as CASSRRTSGGVWETQYF.